A selection of T cell receptor beta chains follows, all from one sample in a study of control samples from healthy donors and cancer patients. Sequencing was performed with immunoSEQ multiplex PCR; in TCRdb, only in-frame clones are kept and a portion is missing. Recorded for this sample: about 190,000 clones. The sequencing input was blood. All receptors derive from a woman younger than 45 in good health. The CDR3 runs from the conserved cysteine through the conserved F or W. Fields, in order: J gene, V gene, D gene, CDR3 DNA, CDR3 protein. A D gene is named only where the DNA matches it firmly.

TRBJ1-2 TRBV18 TRBD1 TGTGCCAGCTCACCGGGACAGATCTATGGCTACACCTTC CASSPGQIYGYTF
TRBJ1-2 TRBV2 TRBD1 TGTGCCAGCAGTGGGGAAGCGACAGGGTCTTTCTATGGCTACACCTTC CASSGEATGSFYGYTF
TRBJ1-5 TRBV6-5 NA TGTGCCAGCAGCCCCGGAGGGGGTCAGGAGCCCCAGCATTTT CASSPGGGQEPQHF
TRBJ1-2 TRBV5-1 NA TGCGCCAGCAGCTTGGGAACGGGGGGTCCGTTCCGCCCTAACTATGGCTACACCTTC CASSLGTGGPFRPNYGYTF
TRBJ1-2 TRBV19 NA TGTGCCAGTAGCCTCGACAGAAACTATGGCTACACCTTC CASSLDRNYGYTF
TRBJ2-7 TRBV3-1/TRBV3-2 NA TGTCCTTTTCCTGGGCGCCGGAAGGAGCAGTACTTC CPFPGRRKEQYF
TRBJ1-5 TRBV4-1 NA TGCGCCAGCAGCCAATTCCGGGGGGGTCAGCCCCAGCATTTT CASSQFRGGQPQHF
TRBJ1-1 TRBV6-6 NA TGTGCCAGCAGTCTTATCCAGGAGTGGGGCACTGAAGCTTTCTTT CASSLIQEWGTEAFF
TRBJ1-2 TRBV7-9 NA TGTGCCAGCAGCTTAGAAGGATACTTCTATGGCTACACCTTC CASSLEGYFYGYTF
TRBJ1-1 TRBV28 NA TGTGCCAGCAGCAACGACAGGCCTGAAGCTTTCTTT CASSNDRPEAFF
TRBJ1-1 TRBV6-6 NA TGTGCCAGCAGTGGAGGGGCCCTCAACACTGAAGCTTTCTTT CASSGGALNTEAFF
TRBJ2-2 TRBV5-1 TRBD1 TGCGCCAGCAGCTTGGGCGGGACAGGGATCACCGGGGAGCTGTTTTTT CASSLGGTGITGELFF
TRBJ2-1 TRBV7-3 NA TGTGCCAGCGGCTACGGAACCTACAATGAGCAGTTCTTC CASGYGTYNEQFF
TRBJ2-4 TRBV7-9 TRBD1 TGTGCCAGCAGCCCAGGGGGACAGGGGAATACGAACATTCAGTACTTC CASSPGGQGNTNIQYF
TRBJ1-3 TRBV7-9 NA TGTGCCAGCAGAGAGATCGTAGGAGTAGGGGGAAACACCATATATTTT CASREIVGVGGNTIYF
TRBJ1-5 TRBV5-1 NA TGCGCCAGCAGCATCCGCTCGGTTCATAGCAATCAGCCCCAGCATTTT CASSIRSVHSNQPQHF
TRBJ1-2 TRBV6-6 NA TGTGCCAGCAGGCCCGGGCAGGGTGGCTACACCTTC CASRPGQGGYTF
TRBJ1-1 TRBV19 NA TGTGCCAGTAGTATAGGTCGGAAGAAGGGCGGGGGATCGAACACTGAAGCTTTCTTT CASSIGRKKGGGSNTEAFF
TRBJ1-6 TRBV7-8 NA TGTGCCAGCAGCTTCCTGGGGACCCTTAATTCACCCCTCCACTTT CASSFLGTLNSPLHF
TRBJ2-6 TRBV27 NA TGTGCCAGCAGTTTCTCTGGGGCCAACGTCCTGACTTTC CASSFSGANVLTF
TRBJ1-5 TRBV24-1 TRBD1 TGTGCCACCAGTGATTTACGAGGCAGGGGGGTGCCGAGCAATCAGCCCCAGCATTTT CATSDLRGRGVPSNQPQHF
TRBJ2-7 TRBV4-1 NA TGCGCCAGCAGCCCCCGAACAGGGACCTACGAGCAGTACTTC CASSPRTGTYEQYF
TRBJ1-4 TRBV28 NA TGTGCCAGCAGTTTATCCCCTTGGAGGGTAAAAAGTGAAAAACTGTTTTTT CASSLSPWRVKSEKLFF
TRBJ2-3 TRBV5-1 NA TGCGCCAGCAGCCAGGAAGATACGCAGTATTTT CASSQEDTQYF
TRBJ2-1 TRBV7-8 TRBD1 TGTGCCAGCAGCTTAGACCCAGGGGGCAGGGGGTTCTTC CASSLDPGGRGFF
TRBJ1-5 TRBV28 NA TGTGCCAGCAGTTTTGGCTCGGGTAATGGGCCCCAGCATTTT CASSFGSGNGPQHF
TRBJ2-7 TRBV7-6 NA TGTGCCAGCAGCTCGCTGGGGAGCGAGCAGTACTTC CASSSLGSEQYF
TRBJ2-3 TRBV4-2 NA TGTGCCAGCAGCCAAGCCATAGTTGACTTGCATAGGCATTTT CASSQAIVDLHRHF
TRBJ1-6 TRBV6-5 NA TGTGCCAGCGAACAGGATTCACCCCTCCACTTT CASEQDSPLHF
TRBJ2-5 TRBV5-1 NA TGCGCCAGCAGCTTTCAGGGGGGTGAAGAGACCCAGTACTTC CASSFQGGEETQYF
TRBJ2-4 TRBV28 NA TGTGCCAGCTCAGGGGAGGGGGGAAACATTCAGTACTTC CASSGEGGNIQYF
TRBJ2-5 TRBV7-2 TRBD2 TGTGCCAGCAGCCAATTCGGACTAGCGGGGGGTGGGGAGACCCAGTACTTC CASSQFGLAGGGETQYF
TRBJ2-7 TRBV5-1 NA TGCGCCAGCAGCTTGGAGGACGGCGGCTACGAGCAGTACTTC CASSLEDGGYEQYF
TRBJ1-1 TRBV4-1 TRBD1 TGCGCCAGCAGCGGAGACGGGGGGACAGAGACTGAAGCTTTCTTT CASSGDGGTETEAFF
TRBJ2-5 TRBV3-1/TRBV3-2 NA TGTGCCAGCAGGCCGTACATCGGAACACAAGAGACCCAGTACTTC CASRPYIGTQETQYF
TRBJ2-7 TRBV4-1 NA TGCGCCAGCAGCCATCCGGGACAATTAACACTCGGCGAGCAGTACTTC CASSHPGQLTLGEQYF
TRBJ1-2 TRBV4-1 NA TGCGCCAGCAGCCAAGTGGGGAACTATGGCTACACCTTC CASSQVGNYGYTF
TRBJ2-2 TRBV5-1 TRBD1 TGCGCCAGCAGCTCCGACAGGGGGGCGAACACCGGGGAGCTGTTTTTT CASSSDRGANTGELFF
TRBJ1-3 TRBV7-9 NA TGTGCCAGCAGCTTCTCGACAGACTCTGGAAACACCATATATTTT CASSFSTDSGNTIYF
TRBJ1-5 TRBV4-1 NA TGCGCCAGCAGCCAAGGCAGGGGTAGCAATCAGCCCCAGCATTTT CASSQGRGSNQPQHF
TRBJ1-3 TRBV14 NA TGTGCCAGCAGCCACTCCTTCGGGCGGAGGGGAAACACCATATATTTT CASSHSFGRRGNTIYF
TRBJ1-5 TRBV3-1/TRBV3-2 TRBD1 TGTGCCAGCAGCCACGGGACAGAACATAGCAATCAGCCCCAGCATTTT CASSHGTEHSNQPQHF
TRBJ1-5 TRBV6-5 NA TGTGCCAGCGGAAGACAGGGCAATCAGCCCCAGCATTTT CASGRQGNQPQHF
TRBJ2-7 TRBV2 NA TGTGCCAGCAGTGAACTCTTTAGGGCCGACAGATTCTCCTACGAGCAGTACTTC CASSELFRADRFSYEQYF
TRBJ1-1 TRBV6-6 NA TGTGCCAGCAGACTAAAACAGAACACTGAAGCTTTCTTT CASRLKQNTEAFF
TRBJ1-5 TRBV10-3 TRBD1 TGTGCCATCAGCTCCGGGACAGGGGGCTCGGGCAATCAGCCCCAGCATTTT CAISSGTGGSGNQPQHF
TRBJ2-3 TRBV5-1 NA TGCGCCAGCAGACAGGGATCTTACACAGATACGCAGTATTTT CASRQGSYTDTQYF
TRBJ2-3 TRBV20-1 NA TGCAGTGCCCAGGCCCCCAAGACGCAGTATTTT CSAQAPKTQYF
TRBJ2-4 TRBV5-4 NA TGTGCCAGCAGCTTGGCGGGACAACTAGCCAAAAACATTCAGTACTTC CASSLAGQLAKNIQYF
TRBJ2-3 TRBV5-1 NA TGCGCCAGCAGCTTTACAGGGCTAGACACAGATACGCAGTATTTT CASSFTGLDTDTQYF
TRBJ1-2 TRBV4-1 NA TGCGCCAGCAGCCAAGACGGGGCCCAAGTAGACTATGGCTACACCTTC CASSQDGAQVDYGYTF
TRBJ2-2 TRBV4-2 NA TGTGCCAGCAGCCGGGCCCCTTCTGGCACCGGGGAGCTGTTTTTT CASSRAPSGTGELFF
TRBJ1-2 TRBV6-5 TRBD1 TGTGCCAGCAGTCGGGACAGGGGGCCGCATGGCTACACCTTC CASSRDRGPHGYTF